These 10 T cell receptor beta chains originate from one sample sequenced in a study of cytomegalovirus exposure and HLA in healthy donors. This PCR relied on a set of 60 Vbeta primers and 13 Jbeta primers. TCRdb keeps only in-frame clones here, not all; method: immunoSEQ multiplex PCR. The sample has roughly 190,000 clones, 62% seen once. What was sequenced was PBMCs. These receptors all come from a man aged 40-49 years in good health and CMV-seronegative.

The chain employs TRBV4-3 and TRBJ2-7; 10 bases map to TRBD2. Germline V gene data show CDR1 as LGHNA and CDR2 as YSLEER. CDR3 size: 15 residues. V was clipped by 4 bases and J by 2 bases; unmatched bases: 5. The CDR3: CASSLRTSGTYEQYF. The CDR3 DNA reads TGCGCCAGCAGCCTCAGGACTAGCGGAACCTACGAGCAGTACTTC.

This chain connects TRBV7-2 to TRBJ1-3, with 9 positions matching TRBD1. Per the germline V gene, CDR1 is SGHTA and CDR2 is FQGNSA. The trim removed 5 bases at V and 2 bases at J, leaving 7 bases unmatched. The CDR3 is 16 residues long. The CDR3 protein is CASSPPTGGAGNTIYF. The CDR3 DNA reads as TGTGCCAGCAGCCCCCCAACAGGGGGCGCTGGAAACACCATATATTTT.

The chain has TRBV7-2 and TRBJ2-1; the D gene is possibly TRBD2 (6 bases). The CDR3 consists of 15 residues. From germline, CDR1 is SGHTA and CDR2 FQGNSA. V was trimmed by 2 bases and J by 6 bases, leaving 14 bases between them. The CDR3 is CASSLSPGRINEQFF. The CDR3 DNA reads TGTGCCAGCAGCTTATCTCCCGGGAGAATCAATGAGCAGTTCTTC.

This chain uses TRBV5-4 with TRBJ2-1; a weak D match, TRBD1 (5 bases). Germline assignment: CDR1 SGHNT and CDR2 YYREEE (reference sequence). V was trimmed by 2 bases and J by 5 bases, leaving 8 bases between them. The length of the CDR3 is 13 residues. The CDR3 DNA follows: TGTGCCAGCAGCTTACCAGGGAACAATGAGCAGTTCTTC. Residues: CASSLPGNNEQFF.

The CDR3 DNA reads as TGCGCCAGCAGCTTCCTAGCGAAGGACACCGGGGAGCTGTTTTTT. This encodes CASSFLAKDTGELFF. The chain links TRBV5-1 to TRBJ2-2, with D possibly TRBD2 on 6 matching bases. Germline values: CDR1 SGHRS, CDR2 YFSETQ. Trimming took off 2 bases at V and 3 bases at J, with 11 bases between the two ends. This CDR3 is 15 amino acids long.

This clone came up a few times. The rearrangement uses TRBV9 and TRBJ2-5, with 7 bases that match TRBD1. The CDR3 is 14 amino acids. CDR1 SGDLS and CDR2 YYNGEE come from the germline V gene. V trimming: 4 bases; J trimming: 4 bases; junction bases outside the gene matches: 7. Here the CDR3 DNA reads TGTGCCAGCAGCCTTACAGGGGAGCGAGAGACCCAGTACTTC. Its translation is CASSLTGERETQYF.

The chain recombines TRBV7-3 with TRBJ2-5; 7 bases agree with TRBD1. With V trimmed by 0 bases and J by 2 bases, 3 bases remained unmatched. Germline assignment: CDR1 SGHTA and CDR2 FQGTGA. The CDR3 spans 15 residues. The CDR3 coding sequence is TGTGCCAGCAGCTTAACTGCAGGGGGACAAGAGACCCAGTACTTC. This translates into CASSLTAGGQETQYF.

V gene TRBV5-4 combines with J gene TRBJ1-2; D ambiguous. Per germline, CDR1 SGHNT and CDR2 YYREEE (reference sequence). V lost 1 base to trimming and J lost 5 bases, with 12 bases between them. This CDR3 spans 14 amino acids. The CDR3 sequence: CASSLTGIRYGYTF. CDR3 coding DNA: TGTGCCAGCAGCTTGACGGGAATCAGATATGGCTACACCTTC.

This sequence joins TRBV11-3 and TRBJ2-1; D is perhaps TRBD1 (6 bases). The germline V gene encodes CDR1 SGHNT and CDR2 YENEEA. CDR3 length: 15 residues. Trimming left V 1 base short and J 3 bases short, with 10 bases between. The CDR3 DNA reads as TGTGCCAGCAGCTTAGGGGTGACAGGCTACAATGAGCAGTTCTTC. This gives the protein CASSLGVTGYNEQFF. Looking up the rest from reference TRBV11-3 and TRBJ2-1 gives the full variable domain: EAGVVQSPRYKIIEKKQPVAFWCNPISGHNTLYWYLQNLGQGPELLIRYENEEAVDDSQLPKDRFSAERLKGVDSTLKIQPAELGDSAVYLCASSLGVTGYNEQFFGPGTRLTVL.

This clone was detected only once. This chain connects TRBV6-6 to TRBJ2-1; D is ambiguous. The V and J ends lost 2 bases and 5 bases respectively, with 7 bases between them. This CDR3 region has 13 residues. Germline lookup yields CDR1 MNHNY and CDR2 SVGAGI (reference sequence). For the CDR3, the DNA is TGTGCCAGCAGTTACGGGCAGAACAATGAGCAGTTCTTC. As protein: CASSYGQNNEQFF.